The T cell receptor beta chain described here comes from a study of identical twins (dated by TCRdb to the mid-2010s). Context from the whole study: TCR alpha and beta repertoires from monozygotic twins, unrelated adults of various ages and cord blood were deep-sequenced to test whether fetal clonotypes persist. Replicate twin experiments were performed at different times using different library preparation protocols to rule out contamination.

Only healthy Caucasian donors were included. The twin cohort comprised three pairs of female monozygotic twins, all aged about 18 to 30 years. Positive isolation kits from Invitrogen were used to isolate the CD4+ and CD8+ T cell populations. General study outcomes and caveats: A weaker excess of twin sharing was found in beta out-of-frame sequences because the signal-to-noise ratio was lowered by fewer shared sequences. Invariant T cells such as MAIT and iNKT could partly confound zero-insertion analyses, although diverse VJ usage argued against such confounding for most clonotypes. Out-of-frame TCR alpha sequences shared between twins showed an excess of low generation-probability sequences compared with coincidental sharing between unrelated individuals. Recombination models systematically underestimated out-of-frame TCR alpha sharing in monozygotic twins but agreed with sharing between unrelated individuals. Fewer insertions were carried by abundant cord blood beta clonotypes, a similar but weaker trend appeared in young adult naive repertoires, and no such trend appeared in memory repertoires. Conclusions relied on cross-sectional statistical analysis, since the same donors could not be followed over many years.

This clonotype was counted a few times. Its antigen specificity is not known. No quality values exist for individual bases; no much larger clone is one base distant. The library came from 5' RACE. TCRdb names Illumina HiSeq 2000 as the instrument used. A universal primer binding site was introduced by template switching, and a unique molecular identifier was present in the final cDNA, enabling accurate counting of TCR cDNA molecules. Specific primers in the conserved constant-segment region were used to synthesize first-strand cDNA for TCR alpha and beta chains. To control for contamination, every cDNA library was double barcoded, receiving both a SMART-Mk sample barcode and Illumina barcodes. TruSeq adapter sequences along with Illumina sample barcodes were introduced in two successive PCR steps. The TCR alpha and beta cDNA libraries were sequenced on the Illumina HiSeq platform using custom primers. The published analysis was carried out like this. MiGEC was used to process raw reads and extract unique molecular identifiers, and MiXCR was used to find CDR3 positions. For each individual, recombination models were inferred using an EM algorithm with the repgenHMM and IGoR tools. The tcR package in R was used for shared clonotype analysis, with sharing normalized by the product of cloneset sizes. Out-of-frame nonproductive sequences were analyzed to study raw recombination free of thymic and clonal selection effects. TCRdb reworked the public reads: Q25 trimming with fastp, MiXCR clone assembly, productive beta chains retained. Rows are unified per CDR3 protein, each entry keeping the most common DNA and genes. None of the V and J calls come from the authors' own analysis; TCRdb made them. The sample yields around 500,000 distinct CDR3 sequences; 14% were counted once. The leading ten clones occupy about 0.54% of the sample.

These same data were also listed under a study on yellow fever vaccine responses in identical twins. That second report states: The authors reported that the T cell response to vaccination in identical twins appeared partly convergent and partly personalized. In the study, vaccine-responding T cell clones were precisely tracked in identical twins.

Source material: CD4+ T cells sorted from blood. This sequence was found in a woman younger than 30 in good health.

The CDR3 has the sequence CSARGRGTSGRSPYEQYF. The sequenced DNA is TGCAGTGCTAGAGGCCGGGGGACTAGCGGGAGGTCCCCCTACGAGCAGTACTTC. The chain employs TRBV20-1 and TRBJ2-7; 15 middle bases align to TRBD2. Sequences DFQATT (CDR1) and SNEGSKA (CDR2) are obtained from the germline V gene (reference sequence). Reading from cysteine to phenylalanine, the CDR3 counts 18 amino acids. Only the CDR3 part of the read is kept: 54 bases, read in frame from the first base. V and J are trimmed by 1 base and 2 bases, and the gene matches miss 9 bases of the junction.